These 16 T cell receptor beta chains were all obtained from the same sample, sequenced in a study of blood T cell repertoires in COVID-19. The assay was immunoSEQ multiplex PCR, and TCRdb's table has in-frame clones only and misses some. The sample includes about 180,000 clones, roughly 84% seen only once; the top ten take around a sixth. Sequences were obtained from PBMCs or T cells enriched from blood (not recorded which). Receptor source: a man between 60 and 75 years old who had recovered from COVID-19.

The chain joins TRBV3-1 (or the pseudogene TRBV3-2) to TRBJ2-1; 11 nucleotides align to TRBD2. The V gene end was trimmed by 2 bases and the J gene end by 7 bases; junction bases not matched to a gene: 7. This CDR3 region has 16 residues. CDR1 is LGHDT and CDR2 is YNNKEL in the germline V gene (reference sequence). CDR3 coding DNA: TGTGCCAGCAGCCAACATTTAGCGGGAGGGGAAAATGAGCAGTTCTTC. It yields the protein CASSQHLAGGENEQFF.

This chain connects TRBV6-5 to TRBJ1-1; TRBD1 is a possible D gene (6 bases). Germline values: CDR1 MNHEY, CDR2 SVGAGI. The CDR3 has 15 amino acids. With 10 bases removed from V and 6 bases from J, the gap between germline ends came to 24 bases. CDR3 bases: TGTGCCACCAGGGGAACAGAGCGCGGGATCTCTGAAGCTTTCTTT. This gives the protein CATRGTERGISEAFF.

This clone was found once. V gene TRBV6-5 combines with J gene TRBJ2-7, with D possibly matching TRBD2 (6 bases). CDR1 MNHEY and CDR2 SVGAGI come from the germline V gene. The V end lost 6 bases, the J end lost 5 bases, and 14 bases lay between the germline ends. CDR3 size: 13 residues. CDR3: CASRKGRWDEQYF. The CDR3 DNA is TGTGCCAGCAGGAAAGGGAGGTGGGACGAGCAGTACTTC.

The rearrangement joins TRBV7-9 to TRBJ2-5; the match to TRBD2 covers 14 bases. Germline V gene sequence: CDR1 SEHNR, CDR2 FQNEAQ (reference sequence). Germline trimming cut 8 bases from V and 2 bases from J; bases unmatched to any gene: 7. This CDR3 contains 16 residues. The CDR3 here is CASAGLAGALQETQYF. In nucleotides, the CDR3 is TGTGCCAGCGCGGGACTAGCGGGGGCCTTACAAGAGACCCAGTACTTC.

This rearrangement joins TRBV5-1 to TRBJ2-3; possible D gene TRBD2, 5 bases. V lost 0 bases to trimming and J lost 3 bases, with 11 bases between them. The CDR3 has 15 amino acids. Germline V CDR1 and CDR2: SGHRS, YFSETQ. Here the CDR3 reads CASSLGRPGTDTQYF. The CDR3 DNA follows: TGCGCCAGCAGCTTGGGCAGGCCGGGGACAGATACGCAGTATTTT. The full variable domain, completed using reference TRBV5-1 and TRBJ2-3, is KAGVTQTPRYLIKTRGQQVTLSCSPISGHRSVSWYQQTPGQGLQFLFEYFSETQRNKGNFPGRFSGRQFSNSRSEMNVSTLELGDSALYLCASSLGRPGTDTQYFGPGTRLTVL.

J is TRBJ1-4 and V is TRBV18; no clear D gene. The CDR3 loop spans 13 amino acids. Germline loops: CDR1 KGHSH, CDR2 LQKENI. The V end was cut by 3 bases, the J end by 8 bases, with 10 bases between. CDR3: CASSPVPREKLFF. CDR3 sequence (DNA): TGTGCCAGCTCACCGGTCCCTCGGGAAAAACTGTTTTTT.

V gene TRBV19 combines with J gene TRBJ2-1; 10 nucleotides align to TRBD2. This CDR3 spans 14 amino acids. In germline, CDR1 is LNHDA, CDR2 SQIVND (reference sequence). V dropped 4 bases and J dropped 9; count of bases not matched to a gene: 6. The CDR3 protein is CASSNLAGVGEQFF. DNA of the CDR3: TGTGCCAGTAGTAATCTAGCGGGAGTGGGTGAGCAGTTCTTC.

The chain carries TRBV30 and TRBJ2-1; TRBD1 agrees at 8 bases. The CDR3 runs to 13 residues. Trimming removed 8 bases from V and 8 bases from J; junction bases left unmatched: 11. In germline, CDR1 is GTSNPN, CDR2 SVGIG (reference sequence). CDR3 DNA: TGTGCCCGAGAGAGACAGGGGAAGGATGAGCAGTTCTTC. Translating gives CARERQGKDEQFF.

In DNA, the CDR3 is TGTGCCAGCAGCTTATACCTAGCGGGAGGGTCCGGGGAGCTGTTTTTT. Translation: CASSLYLAGGSGELFF. The rearrangement joins TRBV7-2 to TRBJ2-2, with 12 bases aligning to TRBD2. V was pared by 2 bases and J by 6 bases, with 4 bases of the junction left unmatched. The germline gives CDR1 SGHTA, CDR2 FQGNSA. This CDR3 is built from 16 residues.

This clone has a handful of counts. The chain links TRBV4-2 to TRBJ2-5; D gene ambiguous. The CDR3 totals 16 residues. Per the germline V gene, CDR1 is LGHNA and CDR2 is YNFKEQ. V was clipped by 4 bases and J by 1 base, with 16 bases between them. The DNA of the CDR3 is TGTGCCAGCAGCCTAACATCACGACAAAGCCAAGAGACCCAGTACTTC. Translating gives CASSLTSRQSQETQYF.

The genes are TRBV5-4 and TRBJ2-2; 13 bases are shared with TRBD2. J lost 6 bases, V lost 3 bases, and 5 bases had no gene match. Looked up from germline, CDR1 is SGHNT and CDR2 is YYREEE (reference sequence). The CDR3 has 16 amino acids. DNA of the CDR3: TGTGCCAGCAGCTCCCGACTAGCGGGGGGCCCCGGGGAGCTGTTTTTT. Residues: CASSSRLAGGPGELFF. Full variable domain (rest looked up from reference TRBV5-4 and TRBJ2-2): ETGVTQSPTHLIKTRGQQVTLRCSSQSGHNTVSWYQQALGQGPQFIFQYYREEENGRGNFPPRFSGLQFPNYSSELNVNALELDDSALYLCASSSRLAGGPGELFFGEGSRLTVL.

The chain recombines TRBV30 with TRBJ1-2; D gene ambiguous. The V gene's germline CDR1 is GTSNPN and CDR2 SVGIG (reference sequence). The CDR3 totals 11 residues. CDR3 loop: CCFEANYGYTF. In nucleotides, the CDR3 is TGTTGTTTCGAAGCCAACTATGGCTACACCTTC.

The rearrangement uses TRBV3-1 (or the pseudogene TRBV3-2) and TRBJ2-7; 7 bases line up with TRBD2. CDR1 and CDR2 from the germline V gene are LGHDT and YNNKEL (reference sequence). Germline trimming cut 3 bases from V and 0 bases from J; bases unmatched to any gene: 2. The CDR3 runs to 14 residues. CDR3 sequence reads: CASSQVAGSYEQYF. CDR3 in DNA: TGTGCCAGCAGCCAGGTAGCGGGCTCCTACGAGCAGTACTTC.

The sample holds many counts of this clone. The chain uses TRBV6-5 and TRBJ1-1, with 7 bases that match TRBD1. With 8 bases clipped from V and 8 bases from J, the junction kept 8 bases outside the gene matches. The germline gives CDR1 MNHEY, CDR2 SVGAGI. This CDR3 is built from 12 residues. DNA for the CDR3: TGTGCCAGCGGGTCAGACAGGGCCGAAGCTTTCTTT. Translation: CASGSDRAEAFF.

The chain employs TRBV5-4 and TRBJ2-4; D is unresolved. There are 14 residues in the CDR3. Germline CDR1 is SGHNT and CDR2 is YYREEE (reference sequence). Trimming took off 0 bases at V and 4 bases at J, with 8 bases between the two ends. The DNA for the CDR3 is TGTGCCAGCAGCTTGGGCATACGGAAAAACATTCAGTACTTC. Its protein is CASSLGIRKNIQYF.

This sequence joins TRBV2 and TRBJ2-5; 7 nucleotides align to TRBD2. V lost 6 bases to trimming and J lost 5 bases; unmatched junction nucleotides: 12. This CDR3 spans 15 amino acids. Germline-derived CDR1 and CDR2 are SNHLY and FYNNEI. CDR3 in amino acids: CASSREDGGGETQYF. CDR3 in DNA: TGTGCCAGCAGCCGAGAGGACGGGGGAGGGGAGACCCAGTACTTC.